Here is one TCR beta chain with its context. The entry originates in a study of blood T cell repertoires in COVID-19. For the study at large: Researchers got acute and convalescent COVID-19 samples from the United States, Italy and Spain. Nucleic acid was either cDNA or gDNA, and it came from T cells, B-cell-depleted T cells, or PBMCs.

V was clipped by 6 bases and J by 6 bases, with 15 bases between them. The CDR3 extends over 14 amino acids. Germline V gene sequence: CDR1 KGHSH, CDR2 LQKENI. The authors' processing: Amplifying reference gene primers gave estimates of nucleated cell counts. Profiled with immunoSEQ multiplex PCR; TCRdb holds only in-frame clones, not every one. The V and J calls and clone size were taken over from that table, and D and trimming were inferred from the DNA. The repertoire holds about 140,000 clones, with roughly 84% as singletons. The sequencing sample was made of peripheral blood. The TCR sequence derives from a woman aged 55-69 years with acute or convalescent COVID-19. The chain couples TRBV18 to TRBJ2-4; tentatively, D is TRBD1 (6 bases). CDR3 DNA sequence: TGTGCCAGCTCCCCAGAACAGGGCGGAAACATTCAGTACTTC. This translates into CASSPEQGGNIQYF.